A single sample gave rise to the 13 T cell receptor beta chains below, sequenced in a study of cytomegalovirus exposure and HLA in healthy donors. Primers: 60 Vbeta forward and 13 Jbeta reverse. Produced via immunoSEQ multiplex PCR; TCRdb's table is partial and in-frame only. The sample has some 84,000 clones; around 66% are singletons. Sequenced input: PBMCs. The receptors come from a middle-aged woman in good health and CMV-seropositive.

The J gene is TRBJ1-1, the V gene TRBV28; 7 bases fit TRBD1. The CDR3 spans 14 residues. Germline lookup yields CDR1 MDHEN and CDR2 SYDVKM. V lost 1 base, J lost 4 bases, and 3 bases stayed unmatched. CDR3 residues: CASSLYRQGTEAFF. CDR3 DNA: TGTGCCAGCAGTTTATACCGACAGGGCACTGAAGCTTTCTTT.

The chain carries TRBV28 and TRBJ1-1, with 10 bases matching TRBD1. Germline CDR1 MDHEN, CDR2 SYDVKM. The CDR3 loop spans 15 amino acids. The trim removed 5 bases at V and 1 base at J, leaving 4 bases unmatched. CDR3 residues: CASSPWTGGNTEAFF. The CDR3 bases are TGTGCCAGCAGTCCTTGGACAGGGGGGAACACTGAAGCTTTCTTT. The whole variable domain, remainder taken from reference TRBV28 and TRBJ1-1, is DVKVTQSSRYLVKRTGEKVFLECVQDMDHENMFWYRQDPGLGLRLIYFSYDVKMKEKGDIPEGYSVSREKKERFSLILESASTNQTSMYLCASSPWTGGNTEAFFGQGTRLTVV.

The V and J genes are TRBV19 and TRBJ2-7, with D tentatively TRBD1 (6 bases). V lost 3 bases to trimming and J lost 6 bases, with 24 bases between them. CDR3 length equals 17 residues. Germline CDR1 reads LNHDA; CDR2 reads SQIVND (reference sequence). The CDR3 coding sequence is TGTGCCAGTAGTATTCAAGGCCTCAGGGGAACCCCCTCCGAGCAGTACTTC. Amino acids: CASSIQGLRGTPSEQYF.

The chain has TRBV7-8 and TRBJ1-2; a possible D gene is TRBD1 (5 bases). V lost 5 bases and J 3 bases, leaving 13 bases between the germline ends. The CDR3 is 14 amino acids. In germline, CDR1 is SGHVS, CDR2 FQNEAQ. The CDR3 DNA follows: TGTGCCAGCAGCATGGGCGCGGGGGACTATGGCTACACCTTC. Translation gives CASSMGAGDYGYTF.

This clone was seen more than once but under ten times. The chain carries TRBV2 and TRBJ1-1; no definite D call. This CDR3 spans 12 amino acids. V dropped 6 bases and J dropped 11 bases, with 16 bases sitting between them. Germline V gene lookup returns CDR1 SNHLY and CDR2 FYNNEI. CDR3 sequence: CASREPWTGAFF. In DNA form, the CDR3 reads TGTGCCAGCAGAGAGCCCTGGACGGGGGCTTTCTTT.

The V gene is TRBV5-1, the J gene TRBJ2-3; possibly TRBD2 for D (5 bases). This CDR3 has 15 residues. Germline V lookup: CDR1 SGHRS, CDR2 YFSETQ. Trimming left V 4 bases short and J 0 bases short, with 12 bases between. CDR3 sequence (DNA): TGCGCCAGCAGCCCTTACGGGGTGAGCACAGATACGCAGTATTTT. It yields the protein CASSPYGVSTDTQYF.

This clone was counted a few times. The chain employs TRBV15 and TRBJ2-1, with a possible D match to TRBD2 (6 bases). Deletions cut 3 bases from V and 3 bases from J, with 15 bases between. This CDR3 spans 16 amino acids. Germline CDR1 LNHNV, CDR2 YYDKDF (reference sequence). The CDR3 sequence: CATSRGSGPSYNEQFF. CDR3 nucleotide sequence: TGTGCCACCAGCAGGGGGAGCGGGCCCAGCTACAATGAGCAGTTCTTC.

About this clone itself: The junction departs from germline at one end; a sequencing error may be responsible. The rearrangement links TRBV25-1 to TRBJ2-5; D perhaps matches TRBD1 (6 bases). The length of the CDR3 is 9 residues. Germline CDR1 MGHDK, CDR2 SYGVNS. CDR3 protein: CARPGHFHF. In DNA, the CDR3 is TGTGCCAGGCCGGGACATTTTCACTTC. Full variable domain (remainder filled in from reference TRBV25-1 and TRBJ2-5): EADIYQTPRYLVIGTGKKITLECSQTMGHDKMYWYQQDPGMELHLIHYSYGVNSTEKGDLSSESTVSRIRTEHFPLTLESARPSHTSQYLCARPGHFHFGPGTRLLVL.

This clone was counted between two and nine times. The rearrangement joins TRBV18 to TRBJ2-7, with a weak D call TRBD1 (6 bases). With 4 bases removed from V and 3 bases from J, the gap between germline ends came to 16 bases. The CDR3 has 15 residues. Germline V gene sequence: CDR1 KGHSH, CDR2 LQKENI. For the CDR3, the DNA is TGTGCCAGCTCACTCAGGACAGCTGGTGGCTACGAGCAGTACTTC. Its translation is CASSLRTAGGYEQYF.

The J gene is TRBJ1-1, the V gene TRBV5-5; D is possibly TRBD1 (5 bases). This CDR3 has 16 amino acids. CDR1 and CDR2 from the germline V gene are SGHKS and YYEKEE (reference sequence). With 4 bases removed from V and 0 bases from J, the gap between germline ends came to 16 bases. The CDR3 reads CASSRDGGAMNTEAFF. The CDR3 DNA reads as TGTGCCAGCAGCCGGGATGGAGGGGCCATGAACACTGAAGCTTTCTTT. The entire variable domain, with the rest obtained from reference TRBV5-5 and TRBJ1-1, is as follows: DAGVTQSPTHLIKTRGQQVTLRCSPISGHKSVSWYQQVLGQGPQFIFQYYEKEERGRGNFPDRFSARQFPNYSSELNVNALLLGDSALYLCASSRDGGAMNTEAFFGQGTRLTVV.

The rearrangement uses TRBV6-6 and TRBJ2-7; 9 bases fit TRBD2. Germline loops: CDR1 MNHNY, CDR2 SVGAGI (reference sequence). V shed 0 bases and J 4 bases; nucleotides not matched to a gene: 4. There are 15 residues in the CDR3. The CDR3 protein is CASSYSLAGLYEQYF. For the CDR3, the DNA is TGTGCCAGCAGTTACTCCCTAGCGGGGTTGTACGAGCAGTACTTC.

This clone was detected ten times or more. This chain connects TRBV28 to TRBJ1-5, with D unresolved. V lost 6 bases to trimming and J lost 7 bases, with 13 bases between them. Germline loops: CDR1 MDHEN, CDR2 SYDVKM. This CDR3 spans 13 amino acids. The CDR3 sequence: CASSSSMEQPQHF. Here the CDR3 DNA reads TGTGCCAGCAGCTCCTCTATGGAGCAGCCCCAGCATTTT.

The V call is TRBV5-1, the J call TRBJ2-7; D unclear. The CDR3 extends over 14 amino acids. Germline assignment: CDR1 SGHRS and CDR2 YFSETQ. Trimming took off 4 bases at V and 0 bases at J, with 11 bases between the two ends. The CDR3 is CASSPDWYSYEQYF. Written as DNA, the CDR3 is TGCGCCAGCAGCCCCGACTGGTACTCCTACGAGCAGTACTTC.